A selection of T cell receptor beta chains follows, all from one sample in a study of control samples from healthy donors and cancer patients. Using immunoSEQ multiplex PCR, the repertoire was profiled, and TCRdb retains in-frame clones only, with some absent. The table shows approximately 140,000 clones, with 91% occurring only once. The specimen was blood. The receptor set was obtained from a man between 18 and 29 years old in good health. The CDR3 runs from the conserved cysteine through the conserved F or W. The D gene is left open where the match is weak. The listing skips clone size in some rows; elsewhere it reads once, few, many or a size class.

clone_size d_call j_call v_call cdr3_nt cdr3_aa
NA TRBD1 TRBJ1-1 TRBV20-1 TGCAGTGCTAGTACAGGGGGCTACACTGAAGCTTTCTTT CSASTGGYTEAFF
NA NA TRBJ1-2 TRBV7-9 TGTGCCAGCAGCTTAGTAGGGTCCTTCTATGGCTACACCTTC CASSLVGSFYGYTF
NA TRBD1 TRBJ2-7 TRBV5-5 TGTGCCAGCAGCGACGGACAGGTGAGAGCCTACGAGCAGTACTTC CASSDGQVRAYEQYF
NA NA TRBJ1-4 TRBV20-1 TGCAGCAGCGTCTGGGGTGAAAAACTGTTTTTT CSSVWGEKLFF
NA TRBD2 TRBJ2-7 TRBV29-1 TGCAGCGTTGCGGGACTAGCGGGGTTCAACGAGCAGTACTTC CSVAGLAGFNEQYF
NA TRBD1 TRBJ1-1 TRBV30 TGTGCCTGGAGTGTCACAGGGGACACTGAAGCTTTCTTT CAWSVTGDTEAFF
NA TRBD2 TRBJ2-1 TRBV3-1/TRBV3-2 TGTGCCAGCAGCCGACTAGCGGGGGGACCCTACAATGAGCAGTTCTTC CASSRLAGGPYNEQFF
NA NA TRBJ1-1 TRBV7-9 TGTGCCAGCAGCTTCAGGGGTGGGGACACTGAAGCTTTCTTT CASSFRGGDTEAFF
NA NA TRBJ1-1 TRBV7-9 TGTGCCAGCAGCGGGCAGAACACTGAAGCTTTCTTT CASSGQNTEAFF
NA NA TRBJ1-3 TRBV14 TGTGCCAGCAGCAGGCTGAGCTCTGGAAACACCATATATTTT CASSRLSSGNTIYF
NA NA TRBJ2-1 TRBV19 TGTGCCAGTAGTATACTACTAGCAGCCTACAATGAGCAGTTCTTC CASSILLAAYNEQFF
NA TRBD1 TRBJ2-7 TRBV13 TGTGCCAGCAGCTCAGGGGCGGGACAGGGGATTTCGTGGTCCTACGAGCAGTACTTC CASSSGAGQGISWSYEQYF
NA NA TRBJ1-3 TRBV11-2 TGTGCCAGCAGCCCGGTTCTCTCTGGAAACACCATATATTTT CASSPVLSGNTIYF
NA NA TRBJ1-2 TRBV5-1 TGCGCCAGCAGCTCCGGACGGGGAGCTAACTATGGCTACACCTTC CASSSGRGANYGYTF
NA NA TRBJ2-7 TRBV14 TGTGCCAGCAGCCAAGGGTCGATATATCTAGGGCAGTACTTC CASSQGSIYLGQYF
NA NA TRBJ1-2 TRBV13 TGTGCCAGCAGCTTAGGCCCAGGGGCGGGCTATGGCTACACCTTC CASSLGPGAGYGYTF
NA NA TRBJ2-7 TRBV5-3 TGTGCCAGAAGCTTGGAGGAACAGGAGCACGAGCAGTACTTC CARSLEEQEHEQYF
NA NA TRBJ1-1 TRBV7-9 TGTGCCAGCAGCCTCTTGAACACTGAAGCTTTCTTT CASSLLNTEAFF
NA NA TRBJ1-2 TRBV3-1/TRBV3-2 TGTGCCAGCAGCCTGGGAGGCTATGGCTACACCTTC CASSLGGYGYTF
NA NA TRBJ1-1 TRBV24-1 TGTGCCACCAGTGATTTAGTGGACAGTTCAGACACTGAAGCTTTCTTT CATSDLVDSSDTEAFF
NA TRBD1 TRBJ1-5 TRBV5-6 TGTGCCAGCAGCCTGGGACAGGGGATTCAGCCCCAGCATTTT CASSLGQGIQPQHF
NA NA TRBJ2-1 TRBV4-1 TGCGCCAGCAGCCAAGAACTGTACAATGAGCAGTTCTTC CASSQELYNEQFF
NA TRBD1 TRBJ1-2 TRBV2 TGTGCCAGCAGCCTGGACAGGCCATATGGCTACACCTTC CASSLDRPYGYTF
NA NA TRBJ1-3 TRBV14 TGTGCCAGCAGCCAGGGCAACACCATATATTTT CASSQGNTIYF
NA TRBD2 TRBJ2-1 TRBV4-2 TGTGCCAGCAGCCAAGATTTCACGACTAGCGGGGAGCAGTTCTTC CASSQDFTTSGEQFF
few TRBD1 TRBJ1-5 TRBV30 TGTGCCTGGAGTCTCGGGCAGGGGGGTTCGCCCCAGCATTTT CAWSLGQGGSPQHF
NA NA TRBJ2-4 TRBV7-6 TGTGCCAGCAGCCGGGTAGAAGGAAACATTCAGTACTTC CASSRVEGNIQYF
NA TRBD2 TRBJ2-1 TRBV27 TGTGCCAGCAGCCCTCGGGGGGGTATCGATGAGCAGTTCTTC CASSPRGGIDEQFF
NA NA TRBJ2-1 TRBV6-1 TGTGCCAGCAGTGAAGATAAAAGCGGCGCCGAACACAATGAGCAGTTCTTC CASSEDKSGAEHNEQFF
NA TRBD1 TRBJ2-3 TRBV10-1 TGCGCCAGCAGTGAGTCTAGGGGACAGGGGGTTCATGCAGATACGCAGTATTTT CASSESRGQGVHADTQYF
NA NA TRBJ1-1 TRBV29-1 TGCAGCGTACTTTCTAGCGGCACTGAAGCTTTCTTT CSVLSSGTEAFF
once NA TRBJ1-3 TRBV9 TGTGCCAGCAGCGTAGGAAACCTAGCTGGAAACACCATATATTTT CASSVGNLAGNTIYF
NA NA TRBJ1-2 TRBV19 TGTGCCAGTAGCCCCCAGGCGGTGACAGTCTATGGCTACACCTTC CASSPQAVTVYGYTF
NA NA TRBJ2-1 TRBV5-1 TGCGCCAGCAGCTCCGGATACAATGAGCAGTTCTTC CASSSGYNEQFF
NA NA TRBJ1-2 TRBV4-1 TGCGCCAGCAGCCTAGGAACAGGTTTCCAAAACTATGGCTACACCTTC CASSLGTGFQNYGYTF
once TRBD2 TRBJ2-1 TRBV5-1 TGCGCCAGCAGCTTGGGGAGCGGGGAGTACAATGAGCAGTTCTTC CASSLGSGEYNEQFF
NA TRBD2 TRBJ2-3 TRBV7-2 TGTGCCAGCAGCTTAGCGACTAGCGGGGGGCCTCCCACAGATACGCAGTATTTT CASSLATSGGPPTDTQYF
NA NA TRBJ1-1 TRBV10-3 TGTGCCATCAGTCCTAAGGTACAGGAGTTGGGGAACACTGAAGCTTTCTTT CAISPKVQELGNTEAFF